This entry lists 10 T cell receptor beta chains sequenced from one sample in a study of STAT5B mutations in CD4+ large granular lymphocyte leukemia. Sequencing was performed with immunoSEQ multiplex PCR; in TCRdb, only in-frame clones are kept and a portion is missing. This table has some 30,000 clones, around 71% appearing once. Sequenced: CD4+ T cells from blood buffy coats. Every receptor here comes from a human donor in good health.

This clone has just a few counts. The V and J genes are TRBV2 and TRBJ2-2, with D possibly matching TRBD2 (5 bases). CDR1 and CDR2 (germline): SNHLY, FYNNEI. The CDR3 has 13 residues. V lost 6 bases and J 4 bases, leaving 9 bases between the germline ends. Here the CDR3 reads CASREDGTGELFF. The CDR3 DNA reads TGTGCCAGCAGGGAGGATGGCACCGGGGAGCTGTTTTTT.

The rearrangement uses TRBV6-1 and TRBJ2-1, with TRBD1 matching 7 bases. V shed 4 bases and J 1 base; nucleotides not matched to a gene: 7. The CDR3 runs to 16 residues. Germline V CDR1 and CDR2: MNHNS, SASEGT. The CDR3 sequence: CASSASPGGSYNEQFF. CDR3 in DNA: TGTGCCAGCAGTGCGTCCCCAGGGGGATCCTACAATGAGCAGTTCTTC.

This chain links TRBV6-1 with TRBJ2-2; D may match TRBD1 or TRBD2 (7 bases each). Trimming took 1 base from V and 6 from J, leaving 12 bases between them. Germline-derived CDR1 and CDR2 are MNHNS and SASEGT. The CDR3 has 15 residues. The CDR3 loop is CASSEVQGGAGELFF. CDR3 DNA sequence: TGTGCCAGCAGTGAAGTTCAGGGGGGGGCCGGGGAGCTGTTTTTT.

The chain has TRBV25-1 and TRBJ2-7, with a possible D match to TRBD2 (6 bases). V was shortened by 8 bases and J by 2 bases, with 19 bases between the two germline ends. The CDR3 is 15 amino acids. Germline-derived CDR1 and CDR2 are MGHDK and SYGVNS. As DNA, the CDR3 is TGTGCCAGCGGAAACCCCCTTGGGGGGACCTACGAGCAGTACTTC. It codes for CASGNPLGGTYEQYF.

The J gene is TRBJ1-1, the V gene TRBV6-1; D might be TRBD1 (6 bases). The germline V gene has CDR1 MNHNS and CDR2 SASEGT. The CDR3 extends over 12 amino acids. The V gene lost 6 bases and the J gene lost 10 bases, with 15 bases spanning the gap. The CDR3 DNA follows: TGTGCCAGCAGCCCCGAAGGGGGATTAGCTTTCTTT. Amino acids: CASSPEGGLAFF.

This clone was found a few times. The CDR3 DNA reads as TGTGCCAGCAGTTACTCGGGTGTCGGTCAGGGCACTGAAGCTTTCTTT. It encodes CASSYSGVGQGTEAFF. The chain joins TRBV6-6 to TRBJ1-1; tentatively, D is TRBD1 (5 bases). The CDR3 consists of 16 residues. V shed 0 bases and J shed 4 bases, with 15 bases lying between them. Germline CDR1 is MNHNY and CDR2 is SVGAGI (reference sequence).

This clone has a handful of counts. The V and J genes are TRBV27 and TRBJ1-5; possible D gene TRBD1, 5 bases. This CDR3 is built from 16 residues. In germline, CDR1 is MNHEY, CDR2 SMNVEV (reference sequence). Trimming took off 5 bases at V and 3 bases at J, with 17 bases between the two ends. The CDR3 protein is CASSVDGAAPNQPQHF. DNA for the CDR3: TGTGCCAGCAGTGTCGATGGGGCCGCCCCCAATCAGCCCCAGCATTTT.

This clone was detected only once. The rearrangement links TRBV25-1 to TRBJ2-5; 9 positions match TRBD2. This CDR3 has 15 residues. Unmatched junction bases numbered 2, after V lost 2 bases and J lost 1 base. Germline assignment: CDR1 MGHDK and CDR2 SYGVNS. CDR3 in DNA: TGTGCCAGCAGTGAACCTAGCGGGGTCCAAGAGACCCAGTACTTC. This encodes CASSEPSGVQETQYF.

V is TRBV30 and J is TRBJ1-5; 11 nucleotides line up with TRBD1. J lost 5 bases, V lost 3 bases, and 9 bases had no gene match. The CDR3 runs to 16 residues. CDR1 is GTSNPN, CDR2 SVGIG, per germline (reference sequence). This CDR3 reads CAWSAGTGGEDQPQHF. The CDR3 nucleotides are TGTGCCTGGAGCGCCGGGACAGGGGGGGAAGATCAGCCCCAGCATTTT.

This chain links TRBV7-9 with TRBJ2-1, with 12 nucleotides matching TRBD2. V was clipped by 5 bases and J by 2 bases; unmatched bases: 13. The CDR3 totals 19 residues. Germline V lookup: CDR1 SEHNR, CDR2 FQNEAQ (reference sequence). CDR3 amino acids: CASSPTPRLAGVTYNEQFF. As DNA, the CDR3 is TGTGCCAGCAGCCCTACCCCTCGACTAGCGGGGGTCACCTACAATGAGCAGTTCTTC. Filled out from reference TRBV7-9 and TRBJ2-1, the complete variable domain reads DTGVSQNPRHKITKRGQNVTFRCDPISEHNRLYWYRQTLGQGPEFLTYFQNEAQLEKSRLLSDRFSAERPKGSFSTLEIQRTEQGDSAMYLCASSPTPRLAGVTYNEQFFGPGTRLTVL.